This TCR beta chain appears in the sequencing data of a study of OX40 agonist ivuxolimab in advanced cancers. Study information: The diagnoses of dose-escalation patients were hepatocellular carcinoma, melanoma, renal cell or head and neck cancer.

Researchers took blood at baseline, on cycle 4 day 1, and on cycle 7 day 1. The CDR3 covers 12 residues. V lost 6 bases to trimming and J lost 4 bases, with 10 bases between them. Per the germline V gene, CDR1 is ENHRY and CDR2 is SYGVKD. In the case of this clone: Its antigen is undetermined.

General study findings and limits: Dose levels from 0.1 to 3.0 mg/kg saw CD4+ and CD8+ blood T cells expand clonally by week 6. Antigen specificity was not determined for the expanded peripheral T cells.

Here immunoSEQ multiplex PCR was the method, and the copy in TCRdb shows in-frame clones only, minus some. The repertoire holds some 66,000 clones, over 60% seen once, with about 1.6% in the top ten. This TCR was recovered from an adult with an advanced solid tumor such as melanoma, head and neck, liver or kidney cancer. The genes are TRBV10-3 and TRBJ2-7; D remains ambiguous. Sample: CD4+ or CD8+ T cells sorted from blood, taken in a trial of the OX40 agonist ivuxolimab. Here the CDR3 reads CAIRDVSYEQYF. The DNA of the CDR3 is TGTGCCATCAGGGACGTTTCGTACGAGCAGTACTTC.